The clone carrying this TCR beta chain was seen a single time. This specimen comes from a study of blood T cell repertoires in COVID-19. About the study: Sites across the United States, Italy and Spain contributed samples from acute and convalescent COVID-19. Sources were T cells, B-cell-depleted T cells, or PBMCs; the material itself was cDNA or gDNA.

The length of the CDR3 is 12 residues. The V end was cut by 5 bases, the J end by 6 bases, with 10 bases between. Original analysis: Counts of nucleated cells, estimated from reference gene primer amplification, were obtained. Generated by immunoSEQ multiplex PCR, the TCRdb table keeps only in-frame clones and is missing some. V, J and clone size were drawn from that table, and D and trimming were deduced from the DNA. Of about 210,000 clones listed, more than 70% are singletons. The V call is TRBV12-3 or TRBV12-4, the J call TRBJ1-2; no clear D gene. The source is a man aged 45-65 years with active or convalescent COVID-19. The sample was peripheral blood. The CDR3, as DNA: TGTGCCAGCAGTCTATTCACTGATGGCTACACCTTC. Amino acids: CASSLFTDGYTF.